Shown below are 25 T cell receptor beta chains from a single sample sequenced in a study of control samples from healthy donors and cancer patients (dated by TCRdb to 2020 to 2022). The library was obtained by the immunoSEQ multiplex PCR assay. TCRdb mirrors the immuneACCESS table, restricted to in-frame sequences. Some clones are absent from its copies; in checked studies, under half trace to an unresolved V gene, and the reason for the others is unknown. The table for this sample lists about 140,000 clones; 85% to 95% of them were counted only once. The ten largest clones capture around 13% of the sample. The material sequenced was blood. These receptors were taken from a man in his forties in good health.

This chain joins TRBV11-2 and TRBJ1-2; 8 positions agree with TRBD1. Looked up from germline, CDR1 is SGHAT and CDR2 is FQNNGV. CDR3 size: 15 residues. The ends lost 5 bases at V and 4 bases at J; junction bases unmatched: 9. CDR3 region: CASSLRTGGFYGYTF. CDR3 nucleotide sequence: TGTGCCAGCAGCCTCCGCACAGGGGGTTTCTATGGCTACACCTTC.

Worth noting for this clone: Other DNA sequences in the sample encode the same CDR3. The chain carries TRBV27 and TRBJ2-7; 9 bases line up with TRBD1. The CDR3 spans 14 residues. The J segment lost 4 bases and the V segment lost 2 bases, leaving 3 bases of the junction unmatched. Germline assignment: CDR1 MNHEY and CDR2 SMNVEV (reference sequence). Here the CDR3 DNA reads TGTGCCAGCAGTTTAGGACAGGGGAATTACGAGCAGTACTTC. As protein: CASSLGQGNYEQYF.

This clone came up once. The rearrangement links TRBV5-1 to TRBJ2-7; 9 positions agree with TRBD2. V trimming: 4 bases; J trimming: 4 bases; junction bases outside the gene matches: 12. The CDR3 has 16 amino acids. Per the germline V gene, CDR1 is SGHRS and CDR2 is YFSETQ. The CDR3 spells CASSQIAGAPPYEQYF. DNA of the CDR3: TGCGCCAGCAGCCAGATAGCGGGAGCCCCCCCTTACGAGCAGTACTTC.

V is TRBV24-1 and J is TRBJ1-5, with TRBD1 identical over 10 bases. Germline CDR1 KGHDR, CDR2 SFDVKD. Losses at the gene ends were 3 bases for V and 7 bases for J; bases not matched to a gene: 5. The CDR3 runs to 15 residues. The DNA for the CDR3 is TGTGCCACCAGTGATGGGGACAGGGGAGGACAGCCCCAGCATTTT. This encodes CATSDGDRGGQPQHF.

This clone was recorded only once. The gene calls are TRBV11-2 and TRBJ1-2; possibly TRBD1 for D (5 bases). Trimming left V 1 base short and J 4 bases short, with 10 bases between. The CDR3 is 14 residues long. CDR1 is SGHAT and CDR2 is FQNNGV in the germline V gene. CDR3 loop: CASSLAHRFYGYTF. CDR3 DNA: TGTGCCAGCAGCTTAGCCCACAGGTTCTATGGCTACACCTTC.

The chain links TRBV5-5 to TRBJ1-6; D is unclear. Germline V gives CDR1 SGHKS, CDR2 YYEKEE (reference sequence). The CDR3 extends over 14 amino acids. Trimming took 2 bases from V and 7 from J, leaving 10 bases between them. The CDR3 DNA sequence: TGTGCCAGCAGCTTTGGAACACTCAATTCACCCCTCCACTTT. This gives the protein CASSFGTLNSPLHF.

The rearrangement links TRBV9 to TRBJ1-3; no firm D call. Germline values: CDR1 SGDLS, CDR2 YYNGEE. CDR3 length: 15 amino acids. Trimming removed 1 base from V and 0 bases from J, with 8 bases in between. The CDR3 nucleotides read TGTGCCAGCAGCGTATCAACGTACTCTGGAAACACCATATATTTT. This translates into CASSVSTYSGNTIYF.

The chain is built from TRBV4-2 and TRBJ1-1; the D gene is possibly TRBD1 (5 bases). Trimming cost V 2 bases and J 1 base, with 11 bases left between them. The CDR3 runs to 15 residues. Looked up from germline, CDR1 is LGHNA and CDR2 is YNFKEQ. CDR3 DNA sequence: TGTGCCAGCAGCCAATGGCAGGGCCCGAACACTGAAGCTTTCTTT. The encoded protein is CASSQWQGPNTEAFF.

The chain couples TRBV6-6 to TRBJ1-1; tentatively, D is TRBD1 (5 bases). This CDR3 has 14 amino acids. The germline CDR1 and CDR2 sequences are MNHNY and SVGAGI (reference sequence). The germline V and J ends were trimmed by 6 bases and 5 bases, with 16 bases remaining between them. CDR3 sequence (DNA): TGTGCCAGCAGGGATGGGGGGACGGGGACTGAAGCTTTCTTT. It specifies CASRDGGTGTEAFF.

The chain employs TRBV7-3 and TRBJ1-2; D is uncertain. Per germline, CDR1 SGHTA and CDR2 FQGTGA. Trimming stripped 3 bases from V and 2 bases from J, with 13 bases between. This CDR3 has 15 residues. DNA of the CDR3: TGTGCCAGCAGCTTGACATACAGAGAAAACTATGGCTACACCTTC. Translation gives CASSLTYRENYGYTF. The whole variable domain, filled in from reference TRBV7-3 and TRBJ1-2, reads GAGVSQTPSNKVTEKGKYVELRCDPISGHTALYWYRQSLGQGPEFLIYFQGTGAADDSGLPNDRFFAVRPEGSVSTLKIQRTERGDSAVYLCASSLTYRENYGYTFGSGTRLTVV.

The CDR3 reads CASSALTGGAPGELFF. CDR3 DNA: TGTGCCAGCAGCGCCCTGACAGGGGGCGCCCCCGGGGAGCTGTTTTTT. The chain has TRBV7-6 and TRBJ2-2; 10 positions agree with TRBD1. Per the germline V gene, CDR1 is SGHVS and CDR2 is FNYEAQ. The CDR3 has 16 residues. V shed 5 bases, J shed 6 bases, and the junction held 9 bases outside the gene matches.

The gene calls are TRBV27 and TRBJ2-3; the match to TRBD2 covers 15 bases. The ends lost 2 bases at V and 0 bases at J; junction bases unmatched: 12. There are 21 residues in the CDR3. CDR1 and CDR2 from the germline V gene are MNHEY and SMNVEV (reference sequence). The DNA for the CDR3 is TGTGCCAGCAGTTTACGCCGGACTAGCGGGAGGGAAGGTCCTAGCACAGATACGCAGTATTTT. Residues: CASSLRRTSGREGPSTDTQYF.

The V call is TRBV10-3, the J call TRBJ2-5; D unresolved. The germline V gene encodes CDR1 ENHRY and CDR2 SYGVKD. The CDR3 runs to 16 residues. Trimming stripped 3 bases from V and 4 bases from J, with 18 bases between. The CDR3 coding sequence is TGTGCCATCAGTGACCATAGGGTTGGGTTTGGAGAGACCCAGTACTTC. Translating gives CAISDHRVGFGETQYF.

This chain connects TRBV3-1 (or the pseudogene TRBV3-2) to TRBJ2-2, with 8 bases that match TRBD1. Per the germline V gene, CDR1 is LGHDT and CDR2 is YNNKEL (reference sequence). The V segment lost 0 bases and the J segment 4 bases; nucleotides outside the gene matches: 7. There are 17 residues in the CDR3. The CDR3 DNA is TGTGCCAGCAGCCAAGATGCCAGGGGGCTTGGCACCGGGGAGCTGTTTTTT. Protein: CASSQDARGLGTGELFF.

Concerning this clone itself: Other DNA sequences in the sample encode the same CDR3. The chain combines TRBV19 with TRBJ2-1; 10 nucleotides align to TRBD2. The CDR3 is 15 residues long. Germline assignment: CDR1 LNHDA and CDR2 SQIVND (reference sequence). V lost 3 bases, J lost 8 bases, and 7 bases stayed unmatched. CDR3 nucleotide sequence: TGTGCCAGTAGTATTTCTAGCGGGAGTCTGGATGAGCAGTTCTTC. Encoded protein: CASSISSGSLDEQFF. Drawing the rest from reference TRBV19 and TRBJ2-1, the complete variable domain is DGGITQSPKYLFRKEGQNVTLSCEQNLNHDAMYWYRQDPGQGLRLIYYSQIVNDFQKGDIAEGYSVSREKKESFPLTVTSAQKNPTAFYLCASSISSGSLDEQFFGPGTRLTVL.

V and J are TRBV7-2 and TRBJ1-2; TRBD1 agrees at 7 bases. The CDR3 has 13 amino acids. Looked up from germline, CDR1 is SGHTA and CDR2 is FQGNSA. V shed 5 bases, J shed 5 bases, and the junction held 5 bases outside the gene matches. DNA for the CDR3: TGTGCCAGCAGCAGACAGGGAGGATATGGCTACACCTTC. It codes for CASSRQGGYGYTF.

This CDR3 reads CASSDNEQFF. CDR3 DNA: TGTGCCAGCAGTGACAATGAGCAGTTCTTC. The chain links TRBV28 to TRBJ2-1; D gene ambiguous. CDR1 is MDHEN, CDR2 SYDVKM, per germline. The CDR3 is 10 residues long. V lost 5 bases to trimming and J lost 5 bases, with 1 base between them.

The rearrangement joins TRBV9 to TRBJ1-1; D not certain. Between the trimmed V and J ends, which lost 0 bases and 11 bases, there was a span of 17 bases. In germline, CDR1 is SGDLS, CDR2 YYNGEE. The CDR3 runs to 14 residues. The CDR3 is CASSVEVEASEAFF. DNA for the CDR3: TGTGCCAGCAGCGTAGAGGTAGAGGCTTCGGAGGCTTTCTTT. The full variable domain, in which reference TRBV9 and TRBJ1-1 provide the parts outside the CDR3, is DSGVTQTPKHLITATGQRVTLRCSPRSGDLSVYWYQQSLDQGLQFLIQYYNGEERAKGNILERFSAQQFPDLHSELNLSSLELGDSALYFCASSVEVEASEAFFGQGTRLTVV.

This chain links TRBV6-5 with TRBJ2-3; perhaps TRBD1 as D (5 bases). V lost 7 bases, J lost 3 bases, and 14 bases lay in between. Germline-derived CDR1 and CDR2 are MNHEY and SVGAGI. CDR3 length: 14 amino acids. The CDR3 DNA sequence: TGTGCCAGCAAGGCCAGGGAAGGAACAGATACGCAGTATTTT. This codes for CASKAREGTDTQYF.

The chain couples TRBV4-3 to TRBJ2-7; TRBD1 agrees at 7 bases. CDR1 and CDR2 (germline): LGHNA, YSLEER. V shed 4 bases, J shed 6 bases, and the junction held 9 bases outside the gene matches. This CDR3 contains 14 residues. This chain's CDR3 is CASSLTGTVREQYF. DNA of the CDR3: TGCGCCAGCAGCCTGACCGGGACAGTCCGCGAGCAGTACTTC.

This chain uses TRBV29-1 with TRBJ2-3; possible D gene TRBD2, 5 bases. Germline-derived CDR1 and CDR2 are SQVTM and ANQGSEA. This CDR3 is 16 amino acids long. V dropped 2 bases and J dropped 4 bases, with 19 bases sitting between them. The CDR3 DNA is TGCAGCGTTGAAAAGTCTATCGGATGGGGAGCAGATACGCAGTATTTT. This codes for CSVEKSIGWGADTQYF.

The rearrangement links TRBV7-9 to TRBJ1-5; D is uncertain. Trimming shortened V by 1 base and J by 5 bases, and 12 bases separated the two germline ends. The CDR3 runs to 15 residues. CDR1 SEHNR and CDR2 FQNEAQ come from the germline V gene (reference sequence). CDR3 protein: CASSLEEGRDQPQHF. In nucleotides, the CDR3 is TGTGCCAGCAGCTTAGAGGAAGGTAGGGATCAGCCCCAGCATTTT.

The rearrangement links TRBV7-8 to TRBJ2-5; 8 bases fit TRBD1. CDR3 length: 15 residues. CDR1 is SGHVS and CDR2 is FQNEAQ in the germline V gene. V lost 1 base and J lost 5; bases outside the gene matches: 6. The CDR3 region is CASSLDRTGRETQYF. Written as DNA, the CDR3 is TGTGCCAGCAGCTTAGACCGGACAGGGCGGGAGACCCAGTACTTC.

The chain is built from TRBV7-9 and TRBJ1-3; 7 positions agree with TRBD1. CDR1 is SEHNR, CDR2 FQNEAQ, per germline (reference sequence). The CDR3 totals 17 residues. V lost 5 bases, J lost 0 bases, and 10 bases stayed unmatched. CDR3 nucleotide sequence: TGTGCCAGCAGCCATCTTGACAGGGACCCCTCTGGAAACACCATATATTTT. Translating gives CASSHLDRDPSGNTIYF.

The chain is built from TRBV6-1 and TRBJ1-6; D gene ambiguous. The germline CDR1 and CDR2 sequences are MNHNS and SASEGT. This CDR3 has 15 amino acids. Trimming cost V 2 bases and J 1 base, with 6 bases left between them. CDR3 in amino acids: CASSESLSYNSPLHF. Here the CDR3 DNA reads TGTGCCAGCAGTGAAAGCCTTTCCTATAATTCACCCCTCCACTTT.